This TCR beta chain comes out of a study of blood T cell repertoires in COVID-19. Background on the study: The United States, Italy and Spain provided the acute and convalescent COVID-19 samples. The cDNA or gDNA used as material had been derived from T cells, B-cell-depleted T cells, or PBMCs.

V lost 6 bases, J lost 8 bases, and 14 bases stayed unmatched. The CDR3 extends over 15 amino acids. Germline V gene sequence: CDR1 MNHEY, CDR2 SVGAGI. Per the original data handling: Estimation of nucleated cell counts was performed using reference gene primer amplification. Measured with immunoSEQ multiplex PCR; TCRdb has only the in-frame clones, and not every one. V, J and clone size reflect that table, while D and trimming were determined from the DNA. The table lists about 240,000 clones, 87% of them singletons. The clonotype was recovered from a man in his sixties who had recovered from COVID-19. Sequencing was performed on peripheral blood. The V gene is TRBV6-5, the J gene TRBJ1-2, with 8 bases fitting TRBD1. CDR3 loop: CASSPRNQGAGGYTF. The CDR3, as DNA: TGTGCCAGCAGCCCCCGTAACCAGGGGGCGGGGGGCTACACCTTC.